Below are 5 T cell receptor beta chains sequenced from a single sample in a study of CD8 T cells in ankylosing spondylitis. Each CDR3 protein gets one entry after TCRdb re-called the 5' RACE reads with MiXCR. The repertoire holds 250,000 or so distinct CDR3 sequences, with roughly a quarter as singletons. The sequenced material came from blood, either unsorted or a sorted T cell fraction (not recorded which). These receptors were obtained from a male donor with ankylosing spondylitis or in good health (not recorded which).

This clonotype was observed many times. The gene calls are TRBV5-1 and TRBJ2-2; 9 nucleotides align to TRBD1. The CDR3 has 14 residues. CDR1 and CDR2 (germline): SGHRS, YFSETQ. Trimming took 3 bases from V and 7 from J; bases not matched to a gene: 4. CDR3 nucleotides: TGCGCCAGCAGCTCCGGGACAGGGAGCGGGGAGCTGTTTTTT. Translating gives CASSSGTGSGELFF.

There are many counts of this clonotype. The V and J genes are TRBV12-3 or TRBV12-4 and TRBJ1-2; a weak D match, TRBD1 (5 bases). The CDR3 length is 16 residues. Trimming cost V 3 bases and J 4 bases, with 18 bases left between them. CDR3 protein: CASSFLPPQGFYGYTF. The CDR3 DNA is TGTGCCAGCAGTTTTCTTCCCCCCCAGGGTTTCTATGGCTACACCTTC.

This clonotype was seen a few times. CDR3 in amino acids: CAWSRGGGYTDTQYF. The CDR3 coding sequence is TGTGCCTGGAGTAGAGGGGGGGGCTACACAGATACGCAGTATTTT. The J gene is TRBJ2-3, the V gene TRBV30; D is perhaps TRBD2 (7 bases). Germline CDR1 reads GTSNPN; CDR2 reads SVGIG (reference sequence). V lost 2 bases, J lost 2 bases, and 14 bases lay in between. This CDR3 comprises 15 residues. Drawing the rest from reference TRBV30 and TRBJ2-3, the complete variable domain is SQTIHQWPATLVQPVGSPLSLECTVEGTSNPNLYWYRQAAGRGLQLLFYSVGIGQISSEVPQNLSASRPQDRQFILSSKKLLLSDSGFYLCAWSRGGGYTDTQYFGPGTRLTVL.

This clonotype appeared a few times. V and J are TRBV20-1 and TRBJ2-1, with D tentatively TRBD2 (6 bases). Trimming left V 6 bases short and J 0 bases short, with 15 bases between. CDR1 is DFQATT and CDR2 is SNEGSKA in the germline V gene (reference sequence). There are 15 residues in the CDR3. Here the CDR3 DNA reads TGCAGTGCCACGGCGGGACCGAGCTCCTACAATGAGCAGTTCTTC. This codes for CSATAGPSSYNEQFF.

The chain joins TRBV7-2 to TRBJ2-7; 8 nucleotides agree with TRBD2. The germline gives CDR1 SGHTA, CDR2 FQGNSA. V lost 3 bases and J lost 1; bases outside the gene matches: 8. The CDR3 has 16 amino acids. CDR3 sequence: CASSFQLADDSYEQYF. For the CDR3, the DNA is TGTGCCAGCAGCTTCCAACTAGCGGATGATTCCTACGAGCAGTACTTC.